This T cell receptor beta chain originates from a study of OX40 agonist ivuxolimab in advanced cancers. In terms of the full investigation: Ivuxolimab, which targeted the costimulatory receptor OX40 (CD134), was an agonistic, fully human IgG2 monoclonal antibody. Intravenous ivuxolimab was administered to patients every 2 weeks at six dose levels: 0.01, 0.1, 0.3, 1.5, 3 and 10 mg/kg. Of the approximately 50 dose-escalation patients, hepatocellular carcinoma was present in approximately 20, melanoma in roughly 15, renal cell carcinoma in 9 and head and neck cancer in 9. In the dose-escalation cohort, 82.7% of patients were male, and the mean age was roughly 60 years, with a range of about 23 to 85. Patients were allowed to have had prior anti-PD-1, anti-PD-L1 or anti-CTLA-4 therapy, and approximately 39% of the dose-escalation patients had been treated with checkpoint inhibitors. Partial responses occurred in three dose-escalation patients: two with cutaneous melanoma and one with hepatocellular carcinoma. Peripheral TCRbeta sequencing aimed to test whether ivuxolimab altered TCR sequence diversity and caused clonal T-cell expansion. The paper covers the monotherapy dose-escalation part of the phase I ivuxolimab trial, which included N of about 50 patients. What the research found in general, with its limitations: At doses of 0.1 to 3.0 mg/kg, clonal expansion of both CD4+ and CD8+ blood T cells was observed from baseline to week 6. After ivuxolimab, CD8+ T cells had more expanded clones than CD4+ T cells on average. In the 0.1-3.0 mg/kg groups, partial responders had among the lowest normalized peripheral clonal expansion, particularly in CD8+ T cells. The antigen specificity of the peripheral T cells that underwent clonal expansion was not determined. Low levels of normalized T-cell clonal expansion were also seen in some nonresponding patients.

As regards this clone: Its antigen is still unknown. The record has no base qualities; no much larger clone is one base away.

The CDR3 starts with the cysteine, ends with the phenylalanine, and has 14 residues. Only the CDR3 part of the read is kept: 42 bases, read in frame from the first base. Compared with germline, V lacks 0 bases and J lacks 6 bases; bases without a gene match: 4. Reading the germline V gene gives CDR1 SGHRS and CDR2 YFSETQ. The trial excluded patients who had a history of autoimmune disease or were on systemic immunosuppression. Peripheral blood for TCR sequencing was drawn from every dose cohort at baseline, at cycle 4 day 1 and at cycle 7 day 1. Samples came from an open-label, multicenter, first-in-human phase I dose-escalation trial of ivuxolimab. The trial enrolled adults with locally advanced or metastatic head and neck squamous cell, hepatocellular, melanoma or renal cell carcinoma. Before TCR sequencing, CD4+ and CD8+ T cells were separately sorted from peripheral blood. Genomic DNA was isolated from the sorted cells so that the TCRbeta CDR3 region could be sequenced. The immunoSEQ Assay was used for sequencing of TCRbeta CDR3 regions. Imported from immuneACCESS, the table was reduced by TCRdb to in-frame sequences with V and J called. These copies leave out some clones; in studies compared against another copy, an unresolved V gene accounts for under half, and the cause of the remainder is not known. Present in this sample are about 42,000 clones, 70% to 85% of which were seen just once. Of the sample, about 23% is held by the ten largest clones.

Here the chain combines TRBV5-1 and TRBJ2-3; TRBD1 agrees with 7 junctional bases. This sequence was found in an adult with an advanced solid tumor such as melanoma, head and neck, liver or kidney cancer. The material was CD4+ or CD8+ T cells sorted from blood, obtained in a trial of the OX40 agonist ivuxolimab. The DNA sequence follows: TGCGCCAGCAGCTTGGGAGGGGGCCACGATACGCAGTATTTT. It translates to CASSLGGGHDTQYF.